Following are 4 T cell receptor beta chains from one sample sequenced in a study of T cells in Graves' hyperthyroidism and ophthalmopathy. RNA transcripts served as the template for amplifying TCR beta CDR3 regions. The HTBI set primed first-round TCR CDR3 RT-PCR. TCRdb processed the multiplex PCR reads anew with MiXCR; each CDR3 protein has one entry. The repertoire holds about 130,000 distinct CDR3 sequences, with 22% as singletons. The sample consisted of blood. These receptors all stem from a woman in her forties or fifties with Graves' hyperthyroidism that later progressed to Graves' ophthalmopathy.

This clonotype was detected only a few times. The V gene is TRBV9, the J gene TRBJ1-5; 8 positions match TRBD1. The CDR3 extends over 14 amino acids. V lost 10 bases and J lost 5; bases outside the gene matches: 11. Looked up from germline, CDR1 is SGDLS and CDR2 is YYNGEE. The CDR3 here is CAGRFGQGDQPQHF. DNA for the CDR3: TGTGCCGGAAGATTTGGACAGGGAGATCAGCCCCAGCATTTT.

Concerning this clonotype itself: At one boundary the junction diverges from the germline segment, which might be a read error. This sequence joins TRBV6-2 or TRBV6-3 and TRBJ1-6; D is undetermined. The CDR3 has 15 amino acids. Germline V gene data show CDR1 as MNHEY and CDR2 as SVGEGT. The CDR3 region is CTSSSPGVRNSPLHF. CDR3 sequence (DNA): TGTACCAGCAGTTCGCCCGGGGTGAGGAATTCACCCCTCCACTTT.

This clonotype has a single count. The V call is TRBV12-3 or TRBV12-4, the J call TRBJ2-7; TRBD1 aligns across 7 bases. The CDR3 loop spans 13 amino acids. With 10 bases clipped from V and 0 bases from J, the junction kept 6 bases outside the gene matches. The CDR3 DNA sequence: TGTGCCACCAAGGACAGGAACTCCTACGAGCAGTACTTC. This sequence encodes CATKDRNSYEQYF.

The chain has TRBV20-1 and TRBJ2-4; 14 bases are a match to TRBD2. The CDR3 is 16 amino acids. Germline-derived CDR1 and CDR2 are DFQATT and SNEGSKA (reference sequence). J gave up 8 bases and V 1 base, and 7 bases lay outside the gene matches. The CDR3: CSARGPTSGRGDIQYF. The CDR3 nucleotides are TGCAGTGCTAGAGGCCCGACTAGCGGGAGGGGGGACATTCAGTACTTC.